This TCR beta chain was sequenced in a study of blood T cells in healthy people across ages (dated by TCRdb to between 2014 and 2016). Context from the whole study: In model experiments, template switching captured about one uniquely barcoded TCR beta cDNA molecule for every two T cells. Using deep sequencing normalized with unique cDNA molecular identifiers, the study measured how TCR beta repertoire diversity changes with age. The donors were split into four age groups: young (average 16 years), middle-aged (about 40), aged (about 56) and long-lived (under 90). To avoid experimental bias, donors of different ages were spread randomly across the sequencing lanes. Using the same blood draw, the study looked at two additional independent replicas of 1 million unique cDNA reads for two donors, one aged 18 to 29 and the other aged 80 or older.

Points on this clonotype: The antigen it recognizes is unknown. The input lacks base qualities; no much larger clone sits a single base away.

The method was 5' RACE. Sequencing took place on an Illumina HiSeq 2500. A second PCR of about 6 to 12 cycles was performed with a sample-barcoded 5' primer and a J-beta primer mix. A unique molecular identifier was introduced onto each TCR beta cDNA molecule by a template-switch 5' adaptor carrying 12 random nucleotides. Each sample yielded at least 3 million CDR3-containing paired-end reads. The Mint cDNA synthesis kit, primed by a TRBC-specific oligonucleotide, was used to synthesize first-strand cDNA from all RNA. Following uracil-DNA glycosylase treatment, a first 18-cycle PCR with universal primers M1SS and BC2_uni_R was performed on all cDNA. The authors processed their data as follows. Each sample was normalized by randomly selecting 1 million high-quality reads, each carrying a distinct molecular identifier. Reads with shared molecular identifiers were discarded instead of being binned into consensus sequences. MiTCR, run with a Q25 quality threshold and the strictest error-elimination algorithm, handled CDR3 identification, clonotype clustering and error correction. A nonparametric unseen species model with Euler transformation was used to estimate lower-bound total TCR beta diversity. The public reads were quality trimmed at Q25 with fastp and then assembled into clones with MiXCR by TCRdb, keeping productive beta chains. CDR3 protein sequences are deduplicated, and each keeps its most common genes and DNA. TCRdb's processing, not the authors' own work, is the source of the V and J calls. This sample lists about 780,000 distinct CDR3 sequences; around 45% were detected once. Of the sample, about a sixth is held by the ten largest clones.

Per the germline V gene, MDHEN is the CDR1 and SYDVKM is the CDR2. There are 15 amino acids in the CDR3, from cysteine to phenylalanine inclusive. Only the CDR3 DNA is retained, 45 bases long and in frame from the first base. Systemically healthy Caucasian individuals from Russia, approximately 39 in total and aged about 6 to 95 years, were included as donors. Each donor gave 8 to 10 milliliters of peripheral blood, drawn into EDTA-treated Vacutainer tubes. Ficoll-Paque density-gradient centrifugation was used to isolate PBMCs, with at least 6 million per sample. Total RNA, at least 6 micrograms per sample, was extracted from PBMCs with Trizol reagent. For every donor, an aliquot of PBMCs went through flow cytometry to measure the percentages of naive CD45RAhigh/CD27high T cells. Study-wide conclusions, independent of this receptor: Observed TCR beta diversity per million T cells fell roughly linearly with age, and a significant reduction was already apparent by age approximately 41. Estimates of total diversity based on one million sequenced T cells were considered lower bounds and underestimates. Donor CMV infection status was unknown, potentially confounding age-related changes in expanded clonotypes. Compared with the aged group, the long-lived group had more naive CD4+ T cells, fewer expanded clones and increased TCR diversity, suggesting age selection. Since profiling was done on bulk unsorted PBMCs, naive and antigen-experienced compartments could not be conclusively compared. Observed TCR beta diversity correlated strongly with the percentage of naive T cells measured by flow cytometry.

The chain couples TRBV28 to TRBJ2-4; 10 central bases correspond to TRBD1. TRBJ2-7 matches the DNA end more closely, so the J call is doubtful. This TCR came from an elderly man in good health. The sample consisted of blood. The base sequence is TGTGCCAGCAAACCACCGGGACAGGGGTATTACGAGCAGTACTTC. The resulting protein is CASKPPGQGYYEQYF.